This TCR beta chain appears in the sequencing data of a study of blood T cell repertoires in COVID-19. Some clones are missing from TCRdb's copy, which holds only in-frame ones; the method was immunoSEQ multiplex PCR. Of 250,000 to 300,000 clones listed, roughly 85% are singletons. Trimming shortened V by 1 base and J by 5 bases, and 14 bases separated the two germline ends. This CDR3 spans 15 amino acids. The germline gives CDR1 SGHNT, CDR2 YYREEE (reference sequence). Clinical history reported by participants formed the basis on which cohorts were assigned. The chain recombines TRBV5-4 with TRBJ2-3; the D gene is possibly TRBD1 (6 bases). This TCR was recovered from a man between 40 and 49 years old who had been exposed to COVID-19. The sequenced sample consisted of PBMCs or T cells enriched from blood (not recorded which). The CDR3 DNA follows: TGTGCCAGCAGCTTGCAGGCTGGGGGCCAAGATACGCAGTATTTT. Translating it yields CASSLQAGGQDTQYF.